This is a list of T cell receptor beta chains from one sample in a study of cytomegalovirus exposure and HLA in healthy donors. The data were produced by immunoSEQ multiplex PCR, yet TCRdb's version contains in-frame clones alone and is incomplete. The table lists 90,000 to 150,000 clones, over 60% of them singletons. Material for sequencing was PBMCs. The receptors were gathered from a man between 35 and 55 years old in good health and CMV-seropositive. Each CDR3 is given with its conserved first and last residue.

TRBJ1-1,TRBV6-5,CAAQDSYITEAFF
TRBJ2-7,TRBV18,CASSPRTGSSYEQYF
TRBJ2-1,TRBV9,CASSGGAPYNEQFF
TRBJ1-1,TRBV18,CASSPLARNTEAFF
TRBJ2-4,TRBV6-1,CASSEDAWTSAYF
TRBJ2-2,TRBV29-1,CSVDSGELFF
TRBJ2-6,TRBV7-2,CASSSTGGPGANVLTF
TRBJ2-5,TRBV9,CASSVAMGQKGETQYF
TRBJ1-4,TRBV28,CASSSLRPAGSEKLFF
TRBJ2-7,TRBV4-2,CASSPRLSSPYEQYF
TRBJ2-1,TRBV7-6,CASSRDINNEQFF
TRBJ1-2,TRBV7-9,CAGSLQGALGYTF
TRBJ1-1,TRBV5-6,CASNRGSEAFF
TRBJ2-3,TRBV5-1,CASSLAAGDTDTQYF
TRBJ1-1,TRBV10-1,CASSELDSANTEAFF
TRBJ2-3,TRBV7-9,CSSSSRLVPDTQYF
TRBJ1-1,TRBV6-6,CASSYRDRSTEAFF
TRBJ1-6,TRBV18,CASSPSTGSNSPLHF
TRBJ2-3,TRBV5-1,CASSPGVGAGGRSADTQYF
TRBJ2-7,TRBV19,CASSISQLKEQYF
TRBJ2-1,TRBV29-1,CSVGPGLAGYNEQFF
TRBJ2-5,TRBV6-5,CASSYVTGWTQYF
TRBJ2-3,TRBV7-2,CASSPSSGGLATQYF
TRBJ2-7,TRBV27,CASSLSSAYEQYF
TRBJ1-6,TRBV18,CASSPGTGNSPLHF
TRBJ1-2,TRBV11-2,CASSFSGQSYYGYTF
TRBJ1-5,TRBV5-6,CASSLGQVSNQPQHF
TRBJ1-5,TRBV28,CASSLFRGEAQPQHF
TRBJ2-7,TRBV6-6,CASSFKLAGGLEQYF
TRBJ1-4,TRBV7-9,CASSLAGSGDEKLFF
TRBJ1-5,TRBV19,CASSIDPGIQPQHF
TRBJ2-3,TRBV28,CASSFRPGVDTDTQYF
TRBJ1-5,TRBV19,CASSETGIKGNQPQHF
TRBJ2-5,TRBV13,CASSFLTGGPPLETQYF
TRBJ1-4,TRBV27,CASSFGDPTNEKLFF
TRBJ1-1,TRBV27,CASSLTPIMNTEAFF
TRBJ1-1,TRBV21-1,CASSKEKGANTEAFF
TRBJ1-2,TRBV7-2,CASSLAQSVNYGYTF
TRBJ2-3,TRBV9,CASSGPPVLPTDTQYF
TRBJ1-2,TRBV7-2,CASSKMVPSSGQGARGYTF
TRBJ1-1,TRBV13,CASSSDRVTEAFF
TRBJ2-3,TRBV10-3,CAISEGLAGSIDTQYF
TRBJ1-4,TRBV18,CASSPHQGNEKLFF
TRBJ1-6,TRBV5-1,CASSLEDRAINSPLHF
TRBJ1-1,TRBV6-5,CASSYFDRMNTEAFF
TRBJ2-7,TRBV28,CASSFTDRGYEQYF
TRBJ1-6,TRBV6-5,CASRYQRGLNSPLHF
TRBJ2-3,TRBV2,CASREDRRQDTQYF
TRBJ2-7,TRBV14,CASSRGRGEQYF
TRBJ1-2,TRBV29-1,CSVEDTGGGFGGYTF
TRBJ2-2,TRBV7-8,CASSRRRGQNTGELFF
TRBJ1-3,TRBV28,CASSERDKNTIYF
TRBJ2-7,TRBV19,CASSTGRGQAHEQYF
TRBJ2-7,TRBV7-2,CASSKSVGEGEQYF
TRBJ2-7,TRBV28,CASSTPAGVDEQYF
TRBJ1-1,TRBV13,CASALERVATEAFF
TRBJ1-4,TRBV21-1,CASLRDRRERWLRDEKLFF
.,TRBV2,CASTSERGVYEQYF
TRBJ1-3,TRBV7-9,CSSSSWGSGTVSGNTIYF